This TCR beta chain is from a study of blood T cell repertoires in COVID-19. At the level of the study: COVID-19 samples collected from the United States, Italy and Spain covered acute and convalescent phases. The cDNA or gDNA used as material had been derived from T cells, B-cell-depleted T cells, or PBMCs.

The ends were cut back, 1 base at V and 8 bases at J, with 10 bases in the middle. Germline CDR1 reads SGHRS; CDR2 reads YFSETQ. This CDR3 region has 14 residues. Per the authors' pipeline: Estimated nucleated cell counts came from reference gene primer amplification. Clones were sequenced by immunoSEQ multiplex PCR, and TCRdb holds only the in-frame ones, with some missing. V and J calls plus clone size are reproduced from that table; the DNA served to infer D and trimming. The table shows about 190,000 clones, with roughly 86% occurring only once. The TCR sequence derives from a man younger than 35 with active or convalescent COVID-19. Material for sequencing was peripheral blood. This chain joins TRBV5-1 and TRBJ1-6, with D possibly TRBD1 on 5 matching bases. The CDR3 coding sequence is TGCGCCAGCAGCTTGTGGGGAGGGGATTCACCCCTCCACTTT. Translation: CASSLWGGDSPLHF.